The sequence of this TCR beta chain was determined in a study of cytomegalovirus exposure and HLA in healthy donors. The CDR3 totals 14 residues. The germline V gene has CDR1 LNHDA and CDR2 SQIVND (reference sequence). In regard to this clone: Its antigen is not identified.

A multiplex PCR was run with 60 Vbeta primers and 13 Jbeta primers. The assay was immunoSEQ multiplex PCR, and TCRdb's table has in-frame clones only and misses some. This sample contains 100,000 to 150,000 clones. Study-wide points: At a 0.05 false discovery rate, a later analysis found 15,000 to 20,000 TCR beta sequences to be associated with HLA alleles.

Sequenced sample: PBMCs. The origin of this receptor is a man aged 18 to 30 in good health and CMV-seronegative. The genes are TRBV19 and TRBJ2-5; D is uncertain. The J call may be wrong; the DNA end is better matched by TRBJ2-7. CDR3 bases: TGTGCCAGTAGTATGAACAGACCCCCCTACGAGCAGTACTTC. This encodes CASSMNRPPYEQYF.